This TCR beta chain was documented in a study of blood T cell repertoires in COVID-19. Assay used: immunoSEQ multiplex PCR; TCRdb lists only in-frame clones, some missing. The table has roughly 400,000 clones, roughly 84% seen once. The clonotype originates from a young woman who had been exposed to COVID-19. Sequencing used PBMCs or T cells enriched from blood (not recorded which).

The DNA of the CDR3 is TGTGCCAGCAGTCCCCTTAGAGGGCTCGAGACCCAGTACTTC. Amino acid sequence: CASSPLRGLETQYF. The gene calls are TRBV6-5 and TRBJ2-5; a weak D match, TRBD2 (5 bases). The CDR3 runs to 14 residues. Germline CDR1 is MNHEY and CDR2 is SVGAGI. The V and J ends lost 5 bases and 5 bases respectively, with 15 bases between them.